This is a list of T cell receptor beta chains from one sample in a study of Ad26.COV2.S vaccination and SARS-CoV-2 variants. Produced via immunoSEQ multiplex PCR; TCRdb's table is partial and in-frame only. The sample carries 350,000 to 500,000 clones, approximately 90% recorded once. The source was peripheral blood, collected in a trial of Ad26.COV2.S vaccine versus placebo. These receptors were obtained from a person aged 18-65 years who received the Ad26.COV2.S COVID-19 vaccine or a placebo. Both conserved end residues are trimmed from each CDR3. Each record gives: V gene, J gene, CDR3 protein.

TRBV9,TRBJ2-3,ASSVAGSTDTQY
TRBV7-2,TRBJ2-7,ASSLGSRGLIYEQY
TRBV6-5,TRBJ1-1,ASSYSGETQAF
TRBV4-1,TRBJ1-5,ASSPTLPGQTVSNQPQH
TRBV7-9,TRBJ2-5,ASSPRTSGAQETQY
TRBV11-3,TRBJ2-1,ASSSDISSYNEQF
TRBV30,TRBJ2-6,AWREGSGANVLT
TRBV7-6,TRBJ2-1,ASSATGFEQF
TRBV3-1/TRBV3-2,TRBJ2-4,ASEGQGIQY
TRBV2,TRBJ2-6,ASRGDGTGGFTVSGANVLT